One sample yielded the 7 T cell receptor beta chains listed below, sequenced in a study of blood T cell repertoires in COVID-19. Profiling relied on immunoSEQ multiplex PCR, and the TCRdb table lists in-frame clones only, not all of them. The profile shows about 98,000 clones, 82% of them singletons. The sequencing input was peripheral blood. Receptors originate from a man aged 80 or over with acute or convalescent COVID-19.

The V gene is TRBV14, the J gene TRBJ2-2; tentatively, D is TRBD2 (6 bases). The CDR3 contains 18 residues. Germline V gene data show CDR1 as SGHDN and CDR2 as FVKESK. The V and J ends lost 8 bases and 4 bases respectively, with 26 bases between them. CDR3 DNA sequence: TGTGCCAGCTCGGGAGACAGTACCCTGGTTTCTAGCACCGGGGAGCTGTTTTTT. It specifies CASSGDSTLVSSTGELFF. The whole variable domain, remainder taken from reference TRBV14 and TRBJ2-2, is EAGVTQFPSHSVIEKGQTVTLRCDPISGHDNLYWYRRVMGKEIKFLLHFVKESKQDESGMPNNRFLAERTGGTYSTLKVQPAELEDSGVYFCASSGDSTLVSSTGELFFGEGSRLTVL.

J is TRBJ2-5 and V is TRBV5-5; 11 bases line up with TRBD2. The CDR3 length is 18 residues. Trimming removed 4 bases from V and 5 bases from J; junction bases left unmatched: 16. The germline CDR1 and CDR2 sequences are SGHKS and YYEKEE (reference sequence). CDR3 bases: TGTGCCAGCAGCGCTACTAGCGGGGGCCTAAACCCCCGGGAGACCCAGTACTTC. This codes for CASSATSGGLNPRETQYF.

The chain is built from TRBV3-1 (or the pseudogene TRBV3-2) and TRBJ2-7; TRBD1 matches at 8 bases. J was trimmed by 3 bases and V by 6 bases; bases with no gene match: 7. The CDR3 spans 14 residues. The germline CDR1 and CDR2 sequences are LGHDT and YNNKEL (reference sequence). CDR3 nucleotides: TGTGCCAGCAGTCGGACAGGGATAAACTACGAGCAGTACTTC. Translating it yields CASSRTGINYEQYF.

The chain is built from TRBV7-8 and TRBJ1-4, with 12 bases matching TRBD1. Germline V lookup: CDR1 SGHVS, CDR2 FQNEAQ. The CDR3 has 16 amino acids. The trim removed 5 bases at V and 8 bases at J, leaving 9 bases unmatched. CDR3 sequence reads: CASSSRDRGRGEKLFF. The CDR3 DNA reads TGTGCCAGCAGCAGCAGGGACAGGGGGCGTGGGGAAAAACTGTTTTTT.

Concerning this clone itself: At one end, the junction sequence differs from germline, possibly due to a read error. The chain recombines TRBV27 with TRBJ2-6; TRBD2 agrees at 8 bases. CDR3 length: 20 amino acids. From germline, CDR1 is MNHEY and CDR2 SMNVEV (reference sequence). CDR3 in amino acids: CASCLRAGGRGATGANVLTF. DNA of the CDR3: TGTGCCAGCTGTTTACGGGCCGGGGGGCGGGGGGCGACTGGGGCCAACGTCCTGACTTTC.

This clone was observed once. V is TRBV6-5 and J is TRBJ1-5, with TRBD1 identical over 8 bases. J lost 6 bases, V lost 6 bases, and 10 bases had no gene match. CDR3 size: 15 residues. Germline-derived CDR1 and CDR2 are MNHEY and SVGAGI. The CDR3 sequence is CASSRGRGLSQPQHF. CDR3 DNA sequence: TGTGCCAGCAGCCGGGGCAGGGGGCTTAGTCAGCCCCAGCATTTT.

Only a few counts were recorded for this clone. The chain recombines TRBV6-5 with TRBJ2-7; 7 bases are a match to TRBD1. Trimming cost V 7 bases and J 2 bases; bases outside gene matches: 5. The CDR3 totals 13 residues. Germline V CDR1 and CDR2: MNHEY, SVGAGI. CDR3 nucleotides: TGTGCCAGCAAAGACAGGGTGGCCTACGAGCAGTACTTC. Amino acids: CASKDRVAYEQYF.